This paragraph reports one TCR beta chain. Sample treatment: roughly 18 received Ad26.COV2.S at low or high dose, single or two shots; about five received placebo; per-sample allocation not given. Sampling took place 63 days after the first vaccine or placebo injection. A Boston donor was an adult aged 18-55 years. Assay used: immunoSEQ multiplex PCR; TCRdb lists only in-frame clones, some missing. The sample holds hundreds of thousands of clones, roughly 90% seen once. Germline CDR1 is LGHNA and CDR2 is YSLEER. Trimming took 0 bases from V and 6 from J, leaving 13 bases between them. The CDR3 runs 15 residues. This specimen comes from a study of Ad26.COV2.S vaccination and SARS-CoV-2 variants. In the study overall: It was the COV1001 Ad26.COV2.S trial arm that included the donor. Each vaccinee took Ad26.COV2.S intramuscularly, once or twice 56 days apart.

The V gene is TRBV4-3, the J gene TRBJ2-3; the D gene could be TRBD1 or TRBD2 (5 bases each). Sample: peripheral blood, taken in a trial of Ad26.COV2.S vaccine versus placebo. The TCR sequence derives from a person between 18 and 65 years old who received the Ad26.COV2.S COVID-19 vaccine or a placebo. CDR3 DNA: TGCGCCAGCAGCCAAGAAGGGACCATTCCCGATACGCAGTATTTT. Encoded protein: CASSQEGTIPDTQYF.